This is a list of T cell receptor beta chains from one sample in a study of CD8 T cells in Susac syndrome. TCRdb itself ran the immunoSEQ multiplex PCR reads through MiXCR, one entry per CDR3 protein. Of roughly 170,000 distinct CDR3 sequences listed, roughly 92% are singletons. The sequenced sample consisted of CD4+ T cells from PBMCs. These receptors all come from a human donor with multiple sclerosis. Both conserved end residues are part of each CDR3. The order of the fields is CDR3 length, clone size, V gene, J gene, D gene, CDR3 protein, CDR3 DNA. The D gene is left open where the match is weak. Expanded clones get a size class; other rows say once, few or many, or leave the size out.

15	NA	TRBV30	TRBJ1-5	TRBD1	CAWSEAGGGNQPQHF	TGTGCCTGGAGTGAGGCAGGGGGGGGCAATCAGCCCCAGCATTTT
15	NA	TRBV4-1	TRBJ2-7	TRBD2	CASSRPTSGKVEQYF	TGCGCCAGCAGCCGCCCGACTAGCGGAAAGGTCGAGCAGTACTTC
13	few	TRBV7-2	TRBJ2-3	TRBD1	CASNTQGTDTQYF	TGTGCCAGCAATACACAGGGGACAGATACGCAGTATTTT
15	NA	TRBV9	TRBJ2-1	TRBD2	CASSVLAGGYNEQFF	TGTGCCAGCAGCGTACTAGCGGGAGGGTACAATGAGCAGTTCTTC
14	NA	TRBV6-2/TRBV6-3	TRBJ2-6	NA	CASSTLSGANVLTF	TGTGCCAGCAGTACCCTCTCTGGGGCCAACGTCCTGACTTTC
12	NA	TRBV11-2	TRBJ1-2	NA	CASSSLRDGYTF	TGTGCCAGCAGCTCCCTGAGGGACGGCTACACCTTC
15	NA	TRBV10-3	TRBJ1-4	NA	CAISESTVEQEKLFF	TGTGCCATCAGTGAGTCAACGGTCGAGCAGGAAAAACTGTTTTTT
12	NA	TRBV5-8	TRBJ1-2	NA	CASSLEPYGYTF	TGTGCCAGCAGCTTGGAACCCTATGGCTACACCTTC
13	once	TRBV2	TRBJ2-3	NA	CASTGLSTDTQYF	TGTGCCAGCACCGGGCTAAGCACAGATACGCAGTATTTT
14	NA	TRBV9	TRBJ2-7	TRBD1	CASSVNNRGNEQYF	TGTGCCAGCAGCGTAAACAACAGGGGAAACGAGCAGTACTTC
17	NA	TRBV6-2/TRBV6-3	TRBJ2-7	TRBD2	CASSYPRLAGSSYEQYF	TGTGCCAGCAGTTACCCACGGCTAGCGGGCAGCTCCTACGAGCAGTACTTC
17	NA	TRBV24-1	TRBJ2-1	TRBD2	CATSDFPSGRAYNEQFF	TGTGCCACCAGTGATTTCCCTAGCGGGAGGGCCTACAATGAGCAGTTCTTC
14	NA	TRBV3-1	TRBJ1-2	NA	CASSQDSLGRSYTF	TGTGCCAGCAGCCAAGATTCCCTGGGTAGGAGCTACACCTTC
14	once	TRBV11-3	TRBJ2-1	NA	CASSPGPYPSEQFF	TGTGCCAGCAGCCCAGGGCCCTACCCTAGTGAGCAGTTCTTC
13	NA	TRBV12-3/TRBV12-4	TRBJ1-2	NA	CASSFQGHYGYTF	TGTGCCAGCAGTTTCCAGGGACACTATGGCTACACCTTC
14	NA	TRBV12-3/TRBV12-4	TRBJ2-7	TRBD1	CASSSAGGSYEQYF	TGTGCCAGCAGTTCCGCAGGGGGCTCGTACGAGCAGTACTTC
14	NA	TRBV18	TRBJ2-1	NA	CASSPLTGYNEQFF	TGTGCCAGCTCACCTCTAACAGGGTACAATGAGCAGTTCTTC
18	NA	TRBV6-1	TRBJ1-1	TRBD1	CASRWGGTGPGRNTEAFF	TGTGCCAGCCGCTGGGGTGGGACAGGCCCTGGGAGGAACACTGAAGCTTTCTTT
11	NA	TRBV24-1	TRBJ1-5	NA	CATSDNQPQHF	TGTGCCACCAGTGACAATCAGCCCCAGCATTTT